This T cell receptor beta chain came from a study of blood T cell repertoires in COVID-19 (dated by TCRdb to 2018 to 2020). Looking at the study overall: The collaborator samples originated in the United States, Italy and Spain and spanned the acute and convalescent phases of COVID-19. The material from the prospective study consisted of cDNA or gDNA derived from T cells, B-cell-depleted T cells, or PBMCs. Deeply sampled blood TCRbeta repertoires from subjects exposed to, actively infected with, or recovered from COVID-19 were included in the dataset. The repertoires were released in a freely available public database meant as a resource for research on the immune response to SARS-CoV-2. The samples were drawn from the first 160 participants of the ongoing ImmuneRACE study and from some 1,300 subjects provided by 6 global collaborators. Nearly every sample came with metadata listing a de-identified subject ID, COVID-19 status, age in years and sex. Where available, HLA class I and class II types were taken from metadata supplied by the sample provider and were not determined by assay-based typing.

What the research found in general, with its limitations: The amount of clinical and demographic metadata varied by source and participant and was provided uncurated.

Enrolling through a virtual design, the prospective study's participants ranged in age from roughly 18 to 89 years and lived across 20 to 30 United States geographic areas. To assign participants to cohorts, the prospective study relied on clinical history that participants themselves reported in a screening survey and a study questionnaire. Each participant in the prospective study had whole blood, serum and a nasopharyngeal or oropharyngeal swab collected by mobile phlebotomists. Participants in the prospective study had the option to provide additional blood draws and questionnaires over an approximately two-month period. Prospective study blood samples were shipped either frozen or at room temperature before DNA extraction. TCRbeta CDR3 regions were amplified from genomic DNA by means of the immunoSEQ Assay, a bias-controlled multiplex PCR. The authors processed their data as follows. The number of nucleated cells in each sample was estimated by amplification of reference gene primers within the assay. To quantify the absolute abundance of each unique TCRbeta CDR3 rearrangement, sequence reads were collapsed and filtered. For each sample, productive Simpson clonality was calculated as the square root of Simpson's diversity index over productive rearrangements. TCRdb holds this immuneACCESS table with in-frame rearrangements only. Some clones are missing; in checked studies, unresolved V genes explain under half, and the rest has no known cause. V and J calls and clone size are those listed in that table; D and trimming were worked out from the DNA. A total of about 220,000 clones appear in this sample, about 86% of them only once. The ten biggest clones cover about 1.3% of the sample.

On this clone: There is no known antigen for this receptor. No qualities accompany the bases; no much larger clone lies one base away.

CDR1 and CDR2 were assigned from the germline V gene (reference sequence) as LGHDT and YNNKEL. V is cut back by 4 bases and J by 7 bases, with 6 bases in the junction unmatched. Its CDR3 holds 14 amino acids, cysteine through phenylalanine. The read is trimmed to its CDR3 DNA, 42 bases read in frame from base 1. Sequenced input: PBMCs or T cells enriched from blood (not recorded which). The source of this sequence is a woman aged 40 to 49 with acute COVID-19. The rearrangement joined TRBV3-1 (or the pseudogene TRBV3-2) to TRBJ2-5, with 10 bases in between that match TRBD1. This receptor carries the CDR3 CASSRQGAQGTQYF. Read as DNA, the sequence is TGTGCCAGCAGCCGACAGGGGGCGCAGGGGACCCAGTACTTC.